The 23 T cell receptor beta chains in this list originate from one sample, sequenced in a study of shared clonotypes between healthy human individuals. The assay was immunoSEQ multiplex PCR, and TCRdb's table has in-frame clones only and misses some. In the table there are approximately 1.5 million clones, nearly 99% of which are singletons. Sequencing was done on a sample of naive CD4+ T cells sorted from blood. Subset defined: CD45RA+ positively selected. Every receptor here comes from a man aged 30 to 39 in good health.

The V call is TRBV25-1, the J call TRBJ2-7; D ambiguous. The V end lost 7 bases, the J end lost 3 bases, and 10 bases lay between the germline ends. The CDR3 sequence is 12 residues long. Germline CDR1 and CDR2: MGHDK and SYGVNS. In DNA form, the CDR3 reads TGTGCCAGCACAGGCCCGGTCTACGAGCAGTACTTC. As protein: CASTGPVYEQYF.

V gene TRBV4-3 combines with J gene TRBJ2-5; D may be TRBD1 (5 bases). The CDR3 spans 16 residues. Germline-derived CDR1 and CDR2 are LGHNA and YSLEER. Deletions cut 0 bases from V and 1 base from J, with 12 bases between. The CDR3 DNA sequence: TGCGCCAGCAGCCAAGAAGCCAGGGCCCTCCAAGAGACCCAGTACTTC. It specifies CASSQEARALQETQYF.

The rearrangement uses TRBV10-3 and TRBJ2-1; the match to TRBD1 covers 8 bases. The J segment lost 4 bases and the V segment lost 8 bases, leaving 10 bases of the junction unmatched. CDR3 length equals 15 residues. Germline CDR1 reads ENHRY; CDR2 reads SYGVKD. The CDR3 here is CAIHPGQEVYNEQFF. The CDR3 region has the DNA TGTGCCATCCACCCGGGACAGGAAGTTTACAATGAGCAGTTCTTC.

This sequence joins TRBV10-3 and TRBJ2-3; D unresolved. CDR3 length equals 14 residues. Looked up from germline, CDR1 is ENHRY and CDR2 is SYGVKD. V was pared by 7 bases and J by 0 bases, with 11 bases between. The chain's CDR3 is CAINTIHSTDTQYF. The CDR3 nucleotides read TGTGCCATCAACACAATCCATAGCACAGATACGCAGTATTTT.

In DNA form, the CDR3 reads TGTGCCAGCAGCTTAGATTTGGCGGGACCTATACAAGAGACCCAGTACTTC. It translates to CASSLDLAGPIQETQYF. This chain links TRBV5-4 with TRBJ2-5; the D gene is possibly TRBD2 (6 bases). The length of the CDR3 is 17 residues. V gave up 2 bases and J gave up 2 bases, with 19 bases separating them. Germline V gene sequence: CDR1 SGHNT, CDR2 YYREEE (reference sequence).

This clone has only one observation. The chain links TRBV5-8 to TRBJ1-4, with unresolved D. Trimming pared 4 bases from V and 12 bases from J, leaving 7 bases between. The CDR3 is made up of 10 amino acids. CDR1 SGHTS and CDR2 YDEGEE come from the germline V gene. Here the CDR3 reads CASSRVELFF. DNA of the CDR3: TGTGCCAGCAGCCGGGTTGAACTGTTTTTT.

The chain is built from TRBV5-4 and TRBJ2-3; a weak D match, TRBD1 (6 bases). Trimming pared 4 bases from V and 0 bases from J, leaving 15 bases between. CDR3 size: 16 residues. CDR1 and CDR2 (germline): SGHNT, YYREEE (reference sequence). For the CDR3, the DNA is TGTGCCAGCAGCAATGGGACAAGAGGCAGCACAGATACGCAGTATTTT. This gives the protein CASSNGTRGSTDTQYF.

The chain recombines TRBV27 with TRBJ2-1, with TRBD1 identical over 12 bases. V gave up 6 bases and J gave up 7 bases; unmatched junction bases: 10. Germline-derived CDR1 and CDR2 are MNHEY and SMNVEV (reference sequence). CDR3 length: 16 residues. The CDR3 DNA follows: TGTGCCAGCAGGCTCCGATGGGACAGGGGGCCGAATGAGCAGTTCTTC. This encodes CASRLRWDRGPNEQFF.

This clone was observed a single time. The chain employs TRBV5-4 and TRBJ1-1; D is uncertain. The CDR3 has 15 amino acids. Germline V lookup: CDR1 SGHNT, CDR2 YYREEE (reference sequence). V was clipped by 0 bases and J by 1 base, with 10 bases between them. The CDR3 is CASSLEPGANTEAFF. The CDR3 coding sequence is TGTGCCAGCAGCTTGGAGCCGGGAGCGAACACTGAAGCTTTCTTT. Combining the CDR3 with reference TRBV5-4 and TRBJ1-1 gives the whole variable domain ETGVTQSPTHLIKTRGQQVTLRCSSQSGHNTVSWYQQALGQGPQFIFQYYREEENGRGNFPPRFSGLQFPNYSSELNVNALELDDSALYLCASSLEPGANTEAFFGQGTRLTVV.

The V gene is TRBV11-3, the J gene TRBJ2-2, with TRBD1 as a possible D gene (6 bases). CDR1 is SGHNT, CDR2 YENEEA, per germline. The CDR3 is 18 amino acids. Trimming pared 1 base from V and 2 bases from J, leaving 17 bases between. The CDR3: CASSLAIWGTNNTGELFF. The CDR3 DNA follows: TGTGCCAGCAGCTTAGCCATCTGGGGGACAAATAACACCGGGGAGCTGTTTTTT.

For this clone: Within the sample, other DNA sequences also encode this same CDR3. This chain joins TRBV9 and TRBJ2-7; D uncertain. V was clipped by 0 bases and J by 3 bases, with 7 bases between them. CDR1 and CDR2 from the germline V gene are SGDLS and YYNGEE. The CDR3 sequence is 13 residues long. The CDR3 nucleotides are TGTGCCAGCAGCGTAGGACTGGGCTACGAGCAGTACTTC. Its translation is CASSVGLGYEQYF.

The table lists this clone with a count of one. V and J are TRBV30 and TRBJ2-5, with 8 bases matching TRBD2. The V gene's germline CDR1 is GTSNPN and CDR2 SVGIG (reference sequence). The CDR3 runs to 14 residues. Germline trimming cut 3 bases from V and 2 bases from J; bases unmatched to any gene: 5. This chain's CDR3 is CAWSFGGDQETQYF. The CDR3 coding sequence is TGTGCCTGGAGCTTCGGGGGGGATCAAGAGACCCAGTACTTC.

This rearrangement joins TRBV4-3 to TRBJ1-1, with a weak D call TRBD1 (6 bases). The V gene's germline CDR1 is LGHNA and CDR2 YSLEER. The CDR3 is made up of 15 amino acids. V was cut by 3 bases and J by 6 bases, with 17 bases left in between. CDR3 loop: CASSQQQGGISEAFF. The CDR3 DNA follows: TGCGCCAGCAGCCAGCAACAAGGGGGAATCTCTGAAGCTTTCTTT.

The rearrangement uses TRBV10-3 and TRBJ1-1; 9 bases are shared with TRBD1. Trimming took 3 bases from V and 7 from J; bases not matched to a gene: 9. Germline CDR1 is ENHRY and CDR2 is SYGVKD. This CDR3 is 15 amino acids long. The CDR3 region is CAISDSGTGKVEAFF. Here the CDR3 DNA reads TGTGCCATCAGTGATTCCGGGACAGGGAAGGTTGAAGCTTTCTTT.

V gene TRBV10-1 combines with J gene TRBJ2-3; D might be TRBD2 (5 bases). The germline V gene encodes CDR1 WNHNN and CDR2 SYGVQD (reference sequence). There are 13 residues in the CDR3. Deletions cut 4 bases from V and 8 bases from J, with 13 bases between. CDR3 sequence (DNA): TGCGCCAGCAGTGCCCAGAACGAGGGTACGCAGTATTTT. Protein sequence: CASSAQNEGTQYF.

This chain connects TRBV5-4 to TRBJ2-1; perhaps D is TRBD1 or TRBD2 (6 bases each). Per germline, CDR1 SGHNT and CDR2 YYREEE (reference sequence). This CDR3 comprises 15 residues. V was shortened by 4 bases and J by 0 bases, with 11 bases between the two germline ends. CDR3 nucleotides: TGTGCCAGCAGCGCACAGGGAGGCTCCTACAATGAGCAGTTCTTC. Its protein is CASSAQGGSYNEQFF.

The V gene is TRBV18, the J gene TRBJ2-1; 10 bases agree with TRBD2. With V trimmed by 0 bases and J by 10 bases, 3 bases remained unmatched. This CDR3 region has 14 residues. CDR1 KGHSH and CDR2 LQKENI come from the germline V gene. The CDR3, as DNA: TGTGCCAGCTCACCACCGGGACTAGCGAACGAGCAGTTCTTC. It encodes CASSPPGLANEQFF.

The rearrangement links TRBV11-2 to TRBJ2-5, with 8 bases aligning to TRBD2. The CDR3 is 17 amino acids. Germline V gene sequence: CDR1 SGHAT, CDR2 FQNNGV. Trimming removed 5 bases from V and 5 bases from J; junction bases left unmatched: 16. The CDR3 DNA sequence: TGTGCCAGCAGCGTTTTTCCGGGGATAGCGGGGAGGGAGACCCAGTACTTC. It specifies CASSVFPGIAGRETQYF.

The chain combines TRBV7-2 with TRBJ2-7; tentatively, D is TRBD2 (5 bases). The length of the CDR3 is 15 residues. Looked up from germline, CDR1 is SGHTA and CDR2 is FQGNSA. V was clipped by 8 bases and J by 4 bases, with 21 bases between them. CDR3 residues: CASGGTPPGKYEQYF. CDR3 nucleotide sequence: TGTGCCAGCGGAGGAACCCCGCCCGGGAAATACGAGCAGTACTTC.

This clone has just one count. This chain connects TRBV7-9 to TRBJ1-2; D remains ambiguous. The CDR3 loop spans 14 amino acids. V was pared by 1 base and J by 7 bases, with 13 bases between. The germline gives CDR1 SEHNR, CDR2 FQNEAQ (reference sequence). CDR3 sequence reads: CASSLDPAAGGYTF. Here the CDR3 DNA reads TGTGCCAGCAGCTTAGATCCGGCTGCGGGTGGCTACACCTTC. The whole variable domain, remainder taken from reference TRBV7-9 and TRBJ1-2, is DTGVSQNPRHKITKRGQNVTFRCDPISEHNRLYWYRQTLGQGPEFLTYFQNEAQLEKSRLLSDRFSAERPKGSFSTLEIQRTEQGDSAMYLCASSLDPAAGGYTFGSGTRLTVV.

The chain links TRBV6-6 to TRBJ1-5; D remains ambiguous. The CDR3 is 14 amino acids. Trimming stripped 5 bases from V and 1 base from J, with 9 bases between. Germline V CDR1 and CDR2: MNHNY, SVGAGI (reference sequence). This CDR3 is CASSLPGSNQPQHF. DNA of the CDR3: TGTGCCAGCAGTCTCCCTGGGAGCAATCAGCCCCAGCATTTT.

This clone was observed once. The V and J genes are TRBV7-9 and TRBJ2-1; D remains unclear. V was clipped by 2 bases and J by 6 bases, with 5 bases between them. The CDR3 has 12 amino acids. Germline V CDR1 and CDR2: SEHNR, FQNEAQ (reference sequence). CDR3 nucleotides: TGTGCCAGCAGCTTATCCCCCAATGAGCAGTTCTTC. Translation: CASSLSPNEQFF.

The chain is built from TRBV7-7 and TRBJ2-5, with TRBD1 matching 9 bases. Germline V gene sequence: CDR1 SSHAT, CDR2 FNYEAQ (reference sequence). The CDR3 has 13 amino acids. Unmatched junction bases numbered 2, after V lost 8 bases and J lost 1 base. CDR3 sequence (DNA): TGTGCCAGCGGGACAGGGATCCAAGAGACCCAGTACTTC. Protein sequence: CASGTGIQETQYF.